Listed here are 8 T cell receptor beta chains from one sample, sequenced in a study of blood T cells in healthy people across ages. A second PCR of 7 to 11 cycles used a sample-barcoded 5' primer and a J-beta primer mix. MiXCR, run by TCRdb on the 5' RACE reads, gives a single entry per CDR3 protein. The table lists about 1,400,000 distinct CDR3 sequences, around 59% of them singletons. Sample: blood. These receptors were taken from a man between 18 and 29 years old in good health.

This sequence joins TRBV6-5 and TRBJ2-6; D is possibly TRBD1 (6 bases). V was shortened by 8 bases and J by 4 bases, with 18 bases between the two germline ends. Germline CDR1 and CDR2: MNHEY and SVGAGI. This CDR3 is built from 16 residues. The CDR3 sequence: CASGVAGDTGANVLTF. The CDR3 bases are TGTGCCAGCGGAGTGGCAGGGGATACGGGGGCCAACGTCCTGACTTTC.

The rearrangement uses TRBV6-5 and TRBJ2-1; D unresolved. The CDR3 covers 13 residues. CDR1 is MNHEY, CDR2 SVGAGI, per germline. With 6 bases removed from V and 7 bases from J, the gap between germline ends came to 13 bases. DNA for the CDR3: TGTGCCAGCAGCTCGGACCTCGTGAATGAGCAGTTCTTC. It translates to CASSSDLVNEQFF.

This clonotype was counted a single time. This sequence joins TRBV27 and TRBJ1-1, with D hard to call. In germline, CDR1 is MNHEY, CDR2 SMNVEV (reference sequence). V gave up 8 bases and J gave up 3 bases, with 7 bases separating them. The CDR3 has 11 residues. CDR3 bases: TGTGCCAGCCTCTCCTACACTGAAGCTTTCTTT. This sequence encodes CASLSYTEAFF.

Note on this clonotype: Relative to the germline gene, one junction end is altered; a read error may explain this. The chain recombines TRBV20-1 with TRBJ1-2, with D unresolved. The V gene's germline CDR1 is DFQATT and CDR2 SNEGSKA (reference sequence). CDR3 length equals 15 residues. CDR3 sequence reads: CSAREMVLGFYGHTF. The CDR3 DNA is TGCAGTGCTAGAGAGATGGTTCTCGGGTTCTATGGCCACACCTTC.

This clonotype was seen a handful of times. The J gene is TRBJ2-7, the V gene TRBV27; D gene unclear. V lost 5 bases to trimming and J lost 0 bases, with 17 bases between them. The CDR3 length is 16 residues. Germline lookup yields CDR1 MNHEY and CDR2 SMNVEV (reference sequence). DNA of the CDR3: TGTGCCAGCAGTCCCCTCCAGAGAGCTATCTCCTACGAGCAGTACTTC. Translated: CASSPLQRAISYEQYF.

The chain joins TRBV20-1 to TRBJ2-5; 9 bases agree with TRBD1. V shed 5 bases and J 7 bases; nucleotides not matched to a gene: 11. This CDR3 region has 14 residues. Germline V gene sequence: CDR1 DFQATT, CDR2 SNEGSKA (reference sequence). The CDR3 sequence is CSAQTGTGSGTQYF. The CDR3 bases are TGCAGTGCTCAAACCGGGACAGGGTCGGGGACCCAGTACTTC.

The gene calls are TRBV6-5 and TRBJ2-1; 7 bases are shared with TRBD2. CDR3 length: 14 residues. Germline V gene sequence: CDR1 MNHEY, CDR2 SVGAGI. V was clipped by 9 bases and J by 6 bases; unmatched bases: 11. This CDR3 reads CASSGGRAVNEQFF. CDR3 bases: TGTGCCAGTAGTGGAGGGAGGGCCGTCAATGAGCAGTTCTTC.

The chain combines TRBV19 with TRBJ1-4, with D unresolved. V lost 7 bases to trimming and J lost 10 bases, with 10 bases between them. Germline lookup yields CDR1 LNHDA and CDR2 SQIVND (reference sequence). This CDR3 contains 11 residues. The CDR3 loop is CASNPGGKLFF. In nucleotides, the CDR3 is TGTGCCAGTAACCCAGGCGGAAAACTGTTTTTT.